This TCR beta chain was sequenced in a study of T-cell memory formation after mild COVID-19. Study results and caveats: There was a balanced CD4/CD8 profile in clones contracting day 15 to 85, and later expanders leaned CD4+.

With V trimmed by 7 bases and J by 0 bases, 11 bases remained unmatched. Germline loops: CDR1 LNHDA, CDR2 SQIVND (reference sequence). The CDR3 consists of 16 residues. 5'RACE primed from the constant segment yielded TCR alpha and TCR beta cDNA libraries bearing sample barcodes and UMIs. TCRdb analysed the 5' RACE reads with MiXCR anew, one entry per CDR3 protein. Of more than 350,000 distinct CDR3 sequences listed, around 21% are singletons. Concerning this clonotype itself: Its antigen is unidentified.

J is TRBJ2-7 and V is TRBV19; 8 bases align to TRBD1. Sequenced input: PBMCs or a T cell subset sorted from them (not recorded which). The TCR was taken from an adult woman who had mild COVID-19 (a few samples of this study predate the infection). Cell type and time point are not known. The DNA of the CDR3 is TGTGCCAGTAAGGGCCCCGGGACAGGAGTCTCCTACGAGCAGTACTTC. Residues: CASKGPGTGVSYEQYF.